This paragraph covers one T cell receptor (beta chain) sequence. What it binds is unknown. The sample belongs to a study of T-cell memory formation after mild COVID-19. General study points: CD8+ contracting clones occupied EMRA, while CD4+ ones occupied mainly CM and EM.

One entry per CDR3 protein results from TCRdb running MiXCR on the 5' RACE reads. The table shows over 450,000 distinct CDR3 sequences, with just over 20% occurring only once. Per germline, CDR1 SGHRS and CDR2 YFSETQ. V lost 3 bases, J lost 4 bases, and 10 bases stayed unmatched. This CDR3 has 16 residues. This rearrangement joins TRBV5-1 to TRBJ1-1; the match to TRBD1 covers 9 bases. This TCR was recovered from an adult woman who had mild COVID-19 (a few samples of this study predate the infection). Cell type and time point are not known. The sequenced sample was PBMCs or a T cell subset sorted from them (not recorded which). The chain's CDR3 is CASSSRDRASITEAFF. The CDR3 DNA sequence: TGCGCCAGCAGCTCCCGGGACAGGGCTTCGATCACTGAAGCTTTCTTT. Using reference TRBV5-1 and TRBJ1-1 for the parts outside the CDR3, the full variable domain is KAGVTQTPRYLIKTRGQQVTLSCSPISGHRSVSWYQQTPGQGLQFLFEYFSETQRNKGNFPGRFSGRQFSNSRSEMNVSTLELGDSALYLCASSSRDRASITEAFFGQGTRLTVV.